The clone carrying this T cell receptor (beta chain) was picked up one time. This sample was included in a study of blood T cell repertoires in COVID-19. Study background: Material from acute and convalescent COVID-19 was sourced from the United States, Italy and Spain. T cells, B-cell-depleted T cells, or PBMCs provided the cDNA or gDNA that served as material.

Original data processing: For nucleated cells, counts were estimated from reference gene primer amplification. The repertoire was sequenced with immunoSEQ multiplex PCR; TCRdb's copy has only in-frame clones and lacks some. V and J calls and clone size are those listed in that table; D and trimming were worked out from the DNA. The table lists a few hundred thousand clones, about 87% of them singletons. While infection was still active, Seattle patients were enrolled and then followed longitudinally. Trimming cost V 1 base and J 5 bases; bases outside gene matches: 4. The CDR3 runs 16 residues. Germline assignment: CDR1 SGHAT and CDR2 FQNNGV.

Material for sequencing was peripheral blood. The receptor was derived from a woman aged 25 to 45 with COVID-19, enrolled during active disease. The chain has TRBV11-2 and TRBJ2-2; 10 nucleotides line up with TRBD2. DNA of the CDR3: TGTGCCAGCAGCTTAGGTGGTAGCGGGGGGACCGGGGAGCTGTTTTTT. The encoded protein is CASSLGGSGGTGELFF.